The clone carrying this TCR beta chain was seen a single time. The CDR3 consists of 15 residues. V was trimmed by 1 base and J by 3 bases, leaving 9 bases between them. Germline CDR1 reads LNHDA; CDR2 reads SQIVND (reference sequence). Donors had no recently reported acute infections or vaccinations and were HIV-negative. The data were taken from a study of shared clonotypes between healthy human individuals. Study as a whole: CD8 memory received one plate per donor, CD8 naive two, CD4 memory three and CD4 naive three.

The assay ran at deep level. Study processing details: ImmunoSEQ output held junction-only sequences without quality scores, so filtering differed. Data came from immunoSEQ multiplex PCR; TCRdb stores just in-frame clones and leaves some out. The V and J calls and the clone size are those of that table, but D and trimming were determined from the DNA. Seen here are about 530,000 clones, 96% observed once, and the top ten hold roughly 0.06%. The genes are TRBV19 and TRBJ2-2; D may match TRBD1 or TRBD2 (5 bases each). The sample consisted of naive CD4+ T cells sorted from blood. This sample's subset: CD45RA+ positively selected. This receptor was identified in a woman in her 30s in good health. In DNA, the CDR3 is TGTGCCAGTAGTATAGGTGGGACCTACACCGGGGAGCTGTTTTTT. It codes for CASSIGGTYTGELFF.